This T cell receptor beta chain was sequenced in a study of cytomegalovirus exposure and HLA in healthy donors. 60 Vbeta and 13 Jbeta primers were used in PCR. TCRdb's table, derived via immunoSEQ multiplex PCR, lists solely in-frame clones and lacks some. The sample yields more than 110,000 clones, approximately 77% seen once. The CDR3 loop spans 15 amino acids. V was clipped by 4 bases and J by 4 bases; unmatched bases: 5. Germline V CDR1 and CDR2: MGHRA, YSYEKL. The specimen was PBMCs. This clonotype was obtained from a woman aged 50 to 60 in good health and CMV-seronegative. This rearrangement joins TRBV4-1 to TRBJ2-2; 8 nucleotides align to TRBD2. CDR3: CASSRAGGSTGELFF. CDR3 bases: TGCGCCAGCAGCCGGGCGGGGGGAAGCACCGGGGAGCTGTTTTTT.